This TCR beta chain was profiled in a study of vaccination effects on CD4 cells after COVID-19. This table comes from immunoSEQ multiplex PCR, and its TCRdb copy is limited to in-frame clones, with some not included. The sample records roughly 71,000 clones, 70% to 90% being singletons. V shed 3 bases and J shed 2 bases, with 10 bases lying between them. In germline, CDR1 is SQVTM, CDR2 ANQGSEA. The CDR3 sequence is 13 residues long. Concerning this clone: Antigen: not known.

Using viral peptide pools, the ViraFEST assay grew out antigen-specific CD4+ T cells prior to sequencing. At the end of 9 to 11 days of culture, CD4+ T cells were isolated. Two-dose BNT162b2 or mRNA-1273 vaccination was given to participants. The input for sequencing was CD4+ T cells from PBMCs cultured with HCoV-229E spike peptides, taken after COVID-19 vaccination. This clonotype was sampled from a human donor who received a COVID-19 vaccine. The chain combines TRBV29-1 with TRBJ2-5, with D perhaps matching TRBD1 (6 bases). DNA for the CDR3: TGCAGCGTTGAGGGGCAGGGGCAAGAGACCCAGTACTTC. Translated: CSVEGQGQETQYF.